The rows below give T cell receptor beta chains drawn from one sample of a study of human T cells and chemical hapten exposure. TCRdb processed the RACE reads anew with MiXCR; each CDR3 protein has one entry. This table has around 300,000 distinct CDR3 sequences, roughly 7.7% appearing once. This specimen was whole blood, taken in connection with sensitization to the hapten diphenylcyclopropenone (DPC). These receptors all come from a man aged 18 to 30 with alopecia areata. Some clones in this sample may be carry-over from other donors' samples. Each CDR3 is given with its conserved first and last residue. Fields, in order: J gene, D gene, V gene, clone size, CDR3 DNA, CDR3 protein. The D gene is left open where the match is weak. Size is stated for part of the rows, as once, few or many counts, or as a class when the clone is expanded.

J: TRBJ1-5; D: .; V: TRBV4-1; size: .; DNA: TGCGCCAGCAGCCAAGTTGAAAGGTGGAATCAGCCCCAGCATTTT; CDR3: CASSQVERWNQPQHF
J: TRBJ2-5; D: TRBD2; V: TRBV6-2/TRBV6-3; size: .; DNA: TGTGCCAGCAGTTCCAGACTAGCGGGGGGAAAAGAGACCCAGTACTTC; CDR3: CASSSRLAGGKETQYF
J: TRBJ2-5; D: TRBD1; V: TRBV7-2; size: .; DNA: TGTGCCAGCAGCTTAGTAGGTGGGACAGCCCTCGCCGAGACCCAGTACTTC; CDR3: CASSLVGGTALAETQYF
J: TRBJ1-5; D: .; V: TRBV12-3/TRBV12-4; size: .; DNA: TGTGCCAGCAGTTTATTGAGAGATGCGCCCCAGCATTTT; CDR3: CASSLLRDAPQHF
J: TRBJ2-3; D: .; V: TRBV7-3; size: few; DNA: TGTGCCAGCAGTTTTACTAGGGGGGGTAGCACAGATACGCAGTATTTT; CDR3: CASSFTRGGSTDTQYF
J: TRBJ1-2; D: .; V: TRBV7-2; size: few; DNA: TGTGCCAGCCGCAGTGTGGGAACTGAGGGCTACACCTTC; CDR3: CASRSVGTEGYTF
J: TRBJ2-3; D: .; V: TRBV9; size: few; DNA: TGTGCCAGCAGCGCCACATGGGATACGCAGTATTTT; CDR3: CASSATWDTQYF
J: TRBJ1-1; D: .; V: TRBV18; size: few; DNA: TGTGCCAGCTCACCAAACGGGGTTGGCACTGAAGCTTTCTTT; CDR3: CASSPNGVGTEAFF
J: TRBJ1-2; D: .; V: TRBV29-1; size: .; DNA: TGCAGCGTTGAAAGGGTCTCAGGGGATGGCTACACCTTC; CDR3: CSVERVSGDGYTF
J: TRBJ1-1; D: TRBD1; V: TRBV7-2; size: .; DNA: TGTGCCAGCAGCTTTAGACAGGGCGCTGAAGCTTTCTTT; CDR3: CASSFRQGAEAFF
J: TRBJ1-1; D: .; V: TRBV20-1; size: many; DNA: TGCAGTGCCGCTTGGCAGGGAGCTTTCTTT; CDR3: CSAAWQGAFF
J: TRBJ1-5; D: .; V: TRBV6-2/TRBV6-3; size: few; DNA: TGTGCCAGCAGTTACCAAAACCCCGGGACACCGAATCTGCCCCAGCATTTT; CDR3: CASSYQNPGTPNLPQHF
J: TRBJ2-5; D: .; V: TRBV12-3/TRBV12-4; size: few; DNA: TGTGCCAGCAGTTCCGGGCGCCGGGAGACCCAGTACTTC; CDR3: CASSSGRRETQYF
J: TRBJ1-2; D: TRBD1; V: TRBV4-1; size: .; DNA: TGCGCCAGCAGCCAAGCCGGGACAGGGATCGGCTATGGCTACACCTTC; CDR3: CASSQAGTGIGYGYTF
J: TRBJ2-7; D: .; V: TRBV7-2; size: .; DNA: TGTGCCAGCAGCTTAGGTGCCAGGGTCTACGAGCAGTACTTC; CDR3: CASSLGARVYEQYF
J: TRBJ2-5; D: .; V: TRBV6-2/TRBV6-3; size: .; DNA: TGTGCCAGCAGTTACTCGTCGGGAGAGTACCAAGAGACCCAGTACTTC; CDR3: CASSYSSGEYQETQYF
J: TRBJ2-3; D: TRBD1; V: TRBV20-1; size: .; DNA: TGCAGTGCTGCCAGACAGGGTGAAAGAAGGTGTTTT; CDR3: CSAARQGERRCF
J: TRBJ1-4; D: .; V: TRBV7-9; size: .; DNA: TGTGCCAGCAGCCCCGGAGTGGGAGGCGATGAAAAACTGTTTTTT; CDR3: CASSPGVGGDEKLFF
J: TRBJ2-6; D: .; V: TRBV20-1; size: many; DNA: TGCAGTGCTAGAGTCCGCGACTCTGGGGCCAACGTCCTGACTTTC; CDR3: CSARVRDSGANVLTF
J: TRBJ2-1; D: TRBD2; V: TRBV12-3/TRBV12-4; size: .; DNA: TGTGCCAGCAGTTGGACTAGCGGGGGGGATTCGGCCTACAATGAGCAGTTCTTC; CDR3: CASSWTSGGDSAYNEQFF
J: TRBJ2-5; D: .; V: TRBV6-2/TRBV6-3; size: .; DNA: TGTGCCAGCGGGCGCCAGTTTCAAGAGACCCAGTACTTC; CDR3: CASGRQFQETQYF
J: TRBJ2-2; D: .; V: TRBV6-1; size: .; DNA: TGTGCCAGCAGTGAAAGGATGCCTCCCGGGGAGCTGTTTTTT; CDR3: CASSERMPPGELFF
J: TRBJ2-1; D: .; V: TRBV6-1; size: few; DNA: TGTGCCAGCAGTGACAGGGCGTCGAGCAATGAGCAGTTCTTC; CDR3: CASSDRASSNEQFF
J: TRBJ2-1; D: .; V: TRBV28; size: .; DNA: TGTGCCAGCAGTTTGAGAAGGTCGTCTCTTGAGCAGTTCTTC; CDR3: CASSLRRSSLEQFF
J: TRBJ2-7; D: .; V: TRBV7-8; size: many; DNA: TGTGCCAGCAGCTTATACTACGAGCAGTACTTC; CDR3: CASSLYYEQYF
J: TRBJ2-3; D: TRBD2; V: TRBV5-1; size: .; DNA: TGCGCCAGCAGCTTGAGAGGGAGGGTCACAGATACGCAGTATTTT; CDR3: CASSLRGRVTDTQYF
J: TRBJ1-1; D: .; V: TRBV7-9; size: .; DNA: TGTGCCAGCAGCCTCGAGACGTCTTCGGCTTCCTTT; CDR3: CASSLETSSASF
J: TRBJ2-3; D: TRBD2; V: TRBV6-6; size: .; DNA: TGTGCCAGCAGTTACTCGGCTAGCGGGGGGCACTCGCTCACAGATACGCAGTATTTT; CDR3: CASSYSASGGHSLTDTQYF
J: TRBJ1-4; D: .; V: TRBV3-1; size: .; DNA: TGTGCCAGCAGCCAAGATATCGGACCTAATGAAAAACTGTTTTTT; CDR3: CASSQDIGPNEKLFF
J: TRBJ1-6; D: .; V: TRBV4-1; size: few; DNA: TGCGCCAGCAGCCAAGATGGAGCAGGAAATTCACCCCTCCACTTT; CDR3: CASSQDGAGNSPLHF
J: TRBJ2-3; D: TRBD2; V: TRBV29-1; size: .; DNA: TGCAGCGCCGCGGGACTAGCGGGGGGCCCGGTTTATTTT; CDR3: CSAAGLAGGPVYF
J: TRBJ1-1; D: TRBD1; V: TRBV12-3/TRBV12-4; size: few; DNA: TGTGCCAGCATCTTTGACCCGTTCTCCCCCGGGACAGGGCATGGAACTGAAGCTTTCTTT; CDR3: CASIFDPFSPGTGHGTEAFF
J: TRBJ2-3; D: .; V: TRBV7-3; size: many; DNA: TGTGCCAGCAGCCCCCGGACAGGCCGGGGGTACACAGATACGCAGTATTTT; CDR3: CASSPRTGRGYTDTQYF
J: TRBJ1-1; D: .; V: TRBV4-1; size: few; DNA: TGCGCCAGCTACTCTCGCAGCGACACTGAAGCTTTCTTT; CDR3: CASYSRSDTEAFF
J: TRBJ2-2; D: .; V: TRBV7-2; size: few; DNA: TGTGCCAGCAGCCGTGACTTGAACACCGGGGAGCTGTTTTTT; CDR3: CASSRDLNTGELFF
J: TRBJ1-5; D: .; V: TRBV6-5; size: few; DNA: TGTGCCAGCAGTTACTCACACTATAGCAATCAGCCCCAGCATTTT; CDR3: CASSYSHYSNQPQHF
J: TRBJ1-1; D: TRBD1; V: TRBV27; size: few; DNA: TGTGCCAGCAGTAGGGACAGGATCTTTGAAGCTTTCTTT; CDR3: CASSRDRIFEAFF
J: TRBJ1-2; D: .; V: TRBV28; size: many; DNA: TGTGCCAGCAGTTTAGGGGCCGGTGGCTATGGCTACACCTTC; CDR3: CASSLGAGGYGYTF
J: TRBJ2-3; D: .; V: TRBV5-6; size: once; DNA: TGTGCCAGCAGCTTGAGAGGTACGCAGTATTTT; CDR3: CASSLRGTQYF
J: TRBJ2-3; D: .; V: TRBV9; size: many; DNA: TGTGCCAGCAGCGCCTCCACAGATACGCAGTATTTT; CDR3: CASSASTDTQYF
J: TRBJ2-3; D: TRBD1; V: TRBV5-5; size: .; DNA: TGTGCCAGCAGCAATAGAACAGGGGCAGATACGCAGTATTTT; CDR3: CASSNRTGADTQYF
J: TRBJ2-6; D: .; V: TRBV12-3/TRBV12-4; size: .; DNA: TGTGCCAGCAGTTTACGCCGAAGATCTGGGGCCAACGTCCTGACTTTC; CDR3: CASSLRRRSGANVLTF